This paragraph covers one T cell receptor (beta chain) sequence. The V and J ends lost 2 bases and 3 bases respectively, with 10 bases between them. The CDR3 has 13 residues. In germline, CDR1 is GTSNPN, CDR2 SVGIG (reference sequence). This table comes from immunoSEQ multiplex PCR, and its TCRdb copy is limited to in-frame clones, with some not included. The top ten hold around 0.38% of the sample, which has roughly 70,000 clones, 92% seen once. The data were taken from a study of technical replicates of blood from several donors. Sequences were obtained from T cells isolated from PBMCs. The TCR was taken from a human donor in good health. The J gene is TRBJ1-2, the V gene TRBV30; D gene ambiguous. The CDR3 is CAWSRYPDYGYTF. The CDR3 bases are TGTGCCTGGAGTCGCTATCCGGACTATGGCTACACCTTC. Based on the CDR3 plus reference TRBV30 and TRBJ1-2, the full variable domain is SQTIHQWPATLVQPVGSPLSLECTVEGTSNPNLYWYRQAAGRGLQLLFYSVGIGQISSEVPQNLSASRPQDRQFILSSKKLLLSDSGFYLCAWSRYPDYGYTFGSGTRLTVV.